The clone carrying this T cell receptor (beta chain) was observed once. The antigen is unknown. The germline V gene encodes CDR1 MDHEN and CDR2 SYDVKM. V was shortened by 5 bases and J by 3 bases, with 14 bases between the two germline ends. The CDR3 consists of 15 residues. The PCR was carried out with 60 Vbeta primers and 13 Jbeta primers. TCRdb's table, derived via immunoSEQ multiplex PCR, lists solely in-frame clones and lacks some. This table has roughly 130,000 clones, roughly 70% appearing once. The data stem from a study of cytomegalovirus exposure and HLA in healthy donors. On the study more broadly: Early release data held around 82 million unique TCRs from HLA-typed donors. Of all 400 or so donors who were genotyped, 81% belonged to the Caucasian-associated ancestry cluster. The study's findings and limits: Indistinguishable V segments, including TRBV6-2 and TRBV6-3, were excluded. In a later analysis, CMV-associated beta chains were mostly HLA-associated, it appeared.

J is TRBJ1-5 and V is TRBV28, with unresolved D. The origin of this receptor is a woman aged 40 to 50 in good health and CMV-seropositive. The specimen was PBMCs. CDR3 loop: CASSGEGFVNQPQHF. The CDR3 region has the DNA TGTGCCAGCAGTGGTGAGGGTTTCGTCAATCAGCCCCAGCATTTT.